A selection of T cell receptor beta chains follows, all from one sample in a study of patients and donors after allogeneic stem cell transplantation. TCRdb re-analysed the RT-PCR reads in MiXCR, keeping a single row per CDR3 protein. Among approximately 410,000 distinct CDR3 sequences listed, around 15% were seen once. The material sequenced was blood, either unsorted or a sorted T cell fraction (not recorded which). These receptors originate from a human donor who was either an allogeneic HSCT recipient or a stem cell or donor lymphocyte infusion donor (not recorded which). It is not recorded whose cells these are; they may come from a transplant donor. CDR3s include the opening cysteine and the closing phenylalanine or tryptophan. D genes are given only for firm matches. Clone size is stated in some rows and not others, as once, few, many or a class when expanded.

J,size,D,V,DNA,CDR3
TRBJ2-1,many,-,TRBV12-3/TRBV12-4,TGTGCCAGCAGTTACTACAATGAGCAGTTCTTC,CASSYYNEQFF
TRBJ2-5,-,TRBD2,TRBV12-3/TRBV12-4,TGTGCCAGCAGTTTAGTACTAGCGGGGGGTATACAAGAGACCCAGTACTTC,CASSLVLAGGIQETQYF
TRBJ2-7,-,-,TRBV24-1,TGTGCCACCAGTAGTCCAAGGGGAGGAGAGCAGTACTTC,CATSSPRGGEQYF
TRBJ1-1,-,-,TRBV4-1,TGCGCCAGCAGCCAAGTAAGGGGGGCGAAAGCTGAAGCTTTCTTT,CASSQVRGAKAEAFF
TRBJ2-1,few,-,TRBV11-2,TGTGCCAGCAGCGCCACCGGGACGGTCTTACTCTACAATGAGCAGTTCTTC,CASSATGTVLLYNEQFF
TRBJ1-4,few,-,TRBV21-1,TGTGCCAGCAGCAAAGCGTGGCTGTTTAATGAAAAACTGTTTTTT,CASSKAWLFNEKLFF
TRBJ1-1,few,-,TRBV7-6,TGTGCCAGCAGCCTATCAGGGGCGCTGGGCACTGAAGCTTTCTTT,CASSLSGALGTEAFF
TRBJ1-2,-,-,TRBV6-5,TGTGCCAGCAGTTACTCAACCCCTAACTATGGCTACACCTTC,CASSYSTPNYGYTF
TRBJ1-1,-,-,TRBV19,TGTGCCAGTAGAAGACAGGTCCAAGACACTGAAGCTTTCTTT,CASRRQVQDTEAFF
TRBJ1-3,few,TRBD1,TRBV2,TGTGCCAGCAGTGAAGGCGGGAGGGGGCGAGGAAACACCATATATTTT,CASSEGGRGRGNTIYF
TRBJ2-3,few,-,TRBV7-6,TGTGCCAGCAGCCCCCCTACTTCGTTAAGCACAGATACGCAGTATTTT,CASSPPTSLSTDTQYF
TRBJ2-1,few,-,TRBV24-1,TGTGCCACCAGTGATGCAGGTTCCTACAATGAGCAGTTCTTC,CATSDAGSYNEQFF
TRBJ2-7,-,TRBD1,TRBV3-1,TGTGCCAGCAGCCAAGCCGCCTCGACAGGGGTTGGGTACGAGCAGTACTTC,CASSQAASTGVGYEQYF
TRBJ2-2,few,-,TRBV4-2,TGTGCCAGCAGCCCTACGGGGGAAAACTTCGGGGAGCTGTTTTTT,CASSPTGENFGELFF
TRBJ2-7,-,-,TRBV2,TGTGCCAGCAGGAGGGGGACAAACTTACAAACTACCTACGAGCAGTACTTC,CASRRGTNLQTTYEQYF
TRBJ1-1,few,-,TRBV5-1,TGCGCCAGCAGTCCTGGGTTAACGGGCACTGAAGCTTTCTTT,CASSPGLTGTEAFF
TRBJ2-5,few,TRBD1,TRBV5-1,TGCGCCAGCAGCTTGGGTAAATGGGGACAGTACCCTGGAGTCTTC,CASSLGKWGQYPGVF
TRBJ1-5,-,-,TRBV28,TGTGCCAGCAGCTGGGGGGTACAGCAGCCCCAGCATTTT,CASSWGVQQPQHF
TRBJ2-7,many,-,TRBV4-2,TGTGCCAGCAGCCAAGGGTCTGAACTCATCTCCTACGAGCAGTACTTC,CASSQGSELISYEQYF
TRBJ2-1,few,TRBD2,TRBV24-1,TGTGCCACCAGTGATTGGACTAGCGGGAGGGTAAATGAGCAGTTCTTC,CATSDWTSGRVNEQFF
TRBJ1-5,few,TRBD1,TRBV20-1,TGCAGTGCTAGAGGTCGGAGTCAGGGGGCCTATCAGCCCCAGCATTTT,CSARGRSQGAYQPQHF
TRBJ1-2,-,TRBD1,TRBV20-1,TGCAGTGCTCCCCCGGGACAGGGGGCGAGAGGCTACACCTTC,CSAPPGQGARGYTF
TRBJ2-1,few,TRBD2,TRBV11-1,TGTGCCAGCAGCTTTGGGGGCTTAGCGGGAGGCCGCTCCTACAATGAGCAGTTCTTC,CASSFGGLAGGRSYNEQFF
TRBJ2-2,many,-,TRBV10-3,TGTGCCATCAGCTTCGGACAGAACACCGGGGAGCTGTTTTTT,CAISFGQNTGELFF
TRBJ2-1,many,-,TRBV2,TGTGCCAGCATACGGGACCTATCCTACAATGAGCAGTTCTTC,CASIRDLSYNEQFF
TRBJ1-1,few,-,TRBV20-1,TGCAGTGCTAGAGCAGAAGTTAGGACTGAAGCTTTCTTT,CSARAEVRTEAFF
TRBJ2-7,many,TRBD1,TRBV12-3/TRBV12-4,TGTGCCAGCAGTTGGACAGGGCTCGGCTACGAGCAGTACTTC,CASSWTGLGYEQYF
TRBJ2-1,many,-,TRBV2,TGTGCCAGCAGTGCCGAGGATAGCTCCTACAATGAGCAGTTCTTC,CASSAEDSSYNEQFF
TRBJ1-6,-,TRBD1,TRBV5-1,TGCGCCAGCAGCCCACGAACCGGGACAGATAATTCACCCCTCCACTTT,CASSPRTGTDNSPLHF
TRBJ2-1,many,-,TRBV5-1,TGCGCCAGCGGGGCGAGTGGGGGATACAATGAGCAGTTCTTC,CASGASGGYNEQFF
TRBJ2-6,few,-,TRBV5-6,TGTGCCAGCAGCTCGGACCTTGGGGGCTCTGGGGCCAACGTCCTGACTTTC,CASSSDLGGSGANVLTF
TRBJ2-5,-,-,TRBV4-2,TGTGCCAGCAGCCAACCTAAACCGGGACCCCAAGAGACCCAGTACTTC,CASSQPKPGPQETQYF
TRBJ2-5,-,TRBD2,TRBV7-9,TGTGCCAGCAGTCGCAGAAGGACTAGAGAACTTCAAGAGACCCAGTACTTC,CASSRRRTRELQETQYF
TRBJ2-1,-,-,TRBV3-1,TGTGCCAGCAGCCACCTACCTAGTTTCTCCGGTAATGAGCAGTTCTTC,CASSHLPSFSGNEQFF
TRBJ2-4,few,-,TRBV4-2,TGTGCCAGCACCTCTACTGGAGGTTACCCCAAAAACATTCAGTACTTC,CASTSTGGYPKNIQYF
TRBJ2-2,-,TRBD1,TRBV30,TGTGCCTGGAGGGGACAGGGTTGGACCGGGGAGCTGTTTTTT,CAWRGQGWTGELFF
TRBJ2-3,-,-,TRBV20-1,TGCAGTGCGTTGGACAGGAGGGGTAGCACAGATACGCAGTATTTT,CSALDRRGSTDTQYF
TRBJ2-7,-,TRBD1,TRBV6-2/TRBV6-3,TGTGCCAGCAGTCACGGAACCGGGCAGGGGGTATCTTACGAGCAGTACTTC,CASSHGTGQGVSYEQYF
TRBJ2-3,few,TRBD1,TRBV6-1,TGTGCCAGCAGTCCGAGGGGGCAGTCATGGGATACGCAGTATTTT,CASSPRGQSWDTQYF
TRBJ2-7,many,-,TRBV3-1,TGTGCCAGCAGCCAAGAAGGAGGGCACGAGCAGTACTTC,CASSQEGGHEQYF
TRBJ2-7,-,TRBD2,TRBV11-1,TGTGCCAGCAGCCATCCGGGACTAGCCTTAGAGCAGTACTTC,CASSHPGLALEQYF
TRBJ1-2,few,-,TRBV11-3,TGTGCCAGCAGCTTAGGGGAAGGCTACACCTTC,CASSLGEGYTF
TRBJ2-1,many,TRBD2,TRBV11-3,TGTGCCAGCAGCCCGACTAGCGGGGTCTACAATGAGCAGTTCTTC,CASSPTSGVYNEQFF
TRBJ1-2,-,-,TRBV7-9,TGTGCCAGCAGCTTAGAAGGTTGGGGCTACACCTTC,CASSLEGWGYTF
TRBJ1-6,many,-,TRBV6-2/TRBV6-3,TGTGCCAGCAGGGGGGGACGGAATAATTCACCCCTCCACTTT,CASRGGRNNSPLHF
TRBJ2-2,few,-,TRBV7-9,TGTGCCAGCAGCTTCTGGGCCGGGGAGCTGTTTTTT,CASSFWAGELFF
TRBJ1-5,few,TRBD1,TRBV5-1,TGCGCCAGCAGCCTCCTCCCGGGACAGAATCAGCCCCAGCATTTT,CASSLLPGQNQPQHF
TRBJ2-7,few,TRBD2,TRBV9,TGTGCCAGCAGCGTAGGCGGGACTATGAACGAGCAGTACTTC,CASSVGGTMNEQYF
TRBJ2-2,few,TRBD2,TRBV10-3,TGTGCCATCAGTGCTGGGCTAGCGGGCCCCGGGGAGCTGTTTTTT,CAISAGLAGPGELFF
TRBJ1-1,-,TRBD1,TRBV12-3/TRBV12-4,TGTGCCAGCAGGCCCCTCCGGGACAGGGTCTCTGAAGCTTTCTTT,CASRPLRDRVSEAFF
TRBJ1-2,few,-,TRBV7-2,TGTGCCAGCAGCCCATCCGAGGGGAGAGGCTACACCTTC,CASSPSEGRGYTF
TRBJ2-7,few,TRBD1,TRBV27,TGTGCCAGCAGTTCCCCCTCCGTACAGGGGCAGAGTTACGAGCAGTACTTC,CASSSPSVQGQSYEQYF
TRBJ2-1,many,-,TRBV29-1,TGCAGCGTTCGCCTAGCCAATCTGGGGGAGCAGTTCTTC,CSVRLANLGEQFF
TRBJ2-7,-,-,TRBV10-3,TGTGCCATCAGTCGGACAGTCCAAGAGCAGTACTTC,CAISRTVQEQYF
TRBJ2-5,few,TRBD1,TRBV24-1,TGTGCCACCAGTGACCCTGGACAGGGAGGGACCCAGTACTTC,CATSDPGQGGTQYF
TRBJ2-1,few,-,TRBV27,TGTGCCAGCAGTTTAGTCGATGACAGGATTTCTCCCTACAATGAGCAGTTCTTC,CASSLVDDRISPYNEQFF
TRBJ2-1,-,TRBD2,TRBV3-1,TGTGCCAGCAGCCGCCCGGGACTAGTAGTGGTATATGAGCAGTTCTTC,CASSRPGLVVVYEQFF